This passage covers 29 T cell receptor beta chains from one sample sequenced in a study of T cells in localized non-small cell lung cancer. The repertoire was sequenced with immunoSEQ multiplex PCR; TCRdb's copy has only in-frame clones and lacks some. The data hold more than 30,000 clones, with over 75% observed a single time. The source material was peripheral blood mononuclear cells, sampled before any cancer treatment. The receptor set was obtained from a woman between 40 and 69 years old with stage III lung adenocarcinoma.

In regard to this clone: Other DNA sequences within the sample encode an identical CDR3. V and J are TRBV5-1 and TRBJ2-7; TRBD1 might be the D (6 bases). The CDR3 is 12 residues long. CDR1 and CDR2 from the germline V gene are SGHRS and YFSETQ. Trimming cost V 4 bases and J 4 bases, with 9 bases left between them. In nucleotides, the CDR3 is TGCGCCAGCAGCCTACAGGGTTACGAGCAGTACTTC. This sequence encodes CASSLQGYEQYF.

This chain links TRBV7-3 with TRBJ2-1, with D possibly being TRBD2 (6 bases). Germline V gives CDR1 SGHTA, CDR2 FQGTGA. CDR3 length equals 13 residues. V lost 5 bases to trimming and J lost 5 bases, with 10 bases between them. CDR3 DNA sequence: TGTGCCAGCAGCCTGGGACTGGACAATGAGCAGTTCTTC. The encoded protein is CASSLGLDNEQFF.

V and J are TRBV5-8 and TRBJ2-3; D is undetermined. The ends were cut back, 0 bases at V and 3 bases at J, with 5 bases in the middle. The CDR3 is 13 amino acids. Germline assignment: CDR1 SGHTS and CDR2 YDEGEE. This CDR3 reads CASSLAGTDTQYF. CDR3 nucleotide sequence: TGTGCCAGCAGCTTGGCCGGGACAGATACGCAGTATTTT.

This sequence joins TRBV18 and TRBJ1-1; possibly TRBD1 for D (5 bases). Germline CDR1 KGHSH, CDR2 LQKENI. The CDR3 loop spans 13 amino acids. Trimming cost V 3 bases and J 3 bases, with 8 bases left between them. The CDR3: CASSPGGDTEAFF. The CDR3 bases are TGTGCCAGCTCACCCGGGGGGGACACTGAAGCTTTCTTT.

This rearrangement joins TRBV5-8 to TRBJ2-3; no firm D call. The CDR3 sequence is 13 residues long. The V end was cut by 2 bases, the J end by 4 bases, with 8 bases between. Germline-derived CDR1 and CDR2 are SGHTS and YDEGEE. This CDR3 is CASSFETPDTQYF. As DNA, the CDR3 is TGTGCCAGCAGCTTTGAGACTCCAGATACGCAGTATTTT.

This clone was counted only a few times. The V gene is TRBV27, the J gene TRBJ2-7; 9 bases are a match to TRBD1. The CDR3 loop spans 15 amino acids. Germline V gives CDR1 MNHEY, CDR2 SMNVEV (reference sequence). V dropped 8 bases and J dropped 2; count of bases not matched to a gene: 10. CDR3 residues: CASGEIRTGAYEQYF. CDR3 bases: TGTGCCAGCGGGGAGATTCGGACAGGGGCCTACGAGCAGTACTTC.

The chain couples TRBV11-2 to TRBJ1-5, with D uncertain. Germline V gene lookup returns CDR1 SGHAT and CDR2 FQNNGV. Trimming cost V 3 bases and J 3 bases, with 9 bases left between them. The CDR3 is 14 amino acids. CDR3 loop: CASSLDRFNQPQHF. The DNA for the CDR3 is TGTGCCAGCAGCTTGGACCGATTCAATCAGCCCCAGCATTTT. Full variable domain (outside the CDR3, taken from reference TRBV11-2 and TRBJ1-5): EAGVAQSPRYKIIEKRQSVAFWCNPISGHATLYWYQQILGQGPKLLIQFQNNGVVDDSQLPKDRFSAERLKGVDSTLKIQPAKLEDSAVYLCASSLDRFNQPQHFGDGTRLSIL.

CDR3 in amino acids: CASSLGGQGAGETQYF. Written as DNA, the CDR3 is TGTGCCAGCAGTCTTGGGGGACAGGGGGCGGGTGAGACCCAGTACTTC. This chain joins TRBV2 and TRBJ2-5; TRBD1 matches at 12 bases. The CDR3 runs 16 residues. The V segment lost 5 bases and the J segment 5 bases; nucleotides outside the gene matches: 9. Germline V gives CDR1 SNHLY, CDR2 FYNNEI.

The chain uses TRBV30 and TRBJ2-7; 7 positions agree with TRBD2. The CDR3 is 13 residues long. Germline V lookup: CDR1 GTSNPN, CDR2 SVGIG (reference sequence). With 7 bases clipped from V and 3 bases from J, the junction kept 9 bases outside the gene matches. The chain's CDR3 is CASGTTIHYEQYF. In nucleotides, the CDR3 is TGTGCCTCCGGGACTACCATTCACTACGAGCAGTACTTC.

The rearrangement links TRBV25-1 to TRBJ2-3, with a possible D match to TRBD2 (5 bases). This CDR3 region has 14 residues. Germline-derived CDR1 and CDR2 are MGHDK and SYGVNS. Deletions cut 4 bases from V and 9 bases from J, with 17 bases between. The DNA of the CDR3 is TGTGCCAGCAGTGCCCATATCCGGGGAAGCACGCAGTATTTT. Translation: CASSAHIRGSTQYF.

The rearrangement joins TRBV5-1 to TRBJ1-2, with 10 bases lining up with TRBD1. V lost 0 bases and J lost 4; bases outside the gene matches: 3. CDR3 size: 15 residues. Per germline, CDR1 SGHRS and CDR2 YFSETQ. The CDR3 DNA is TGCGCCAGCAGCTTGGGTGACAGGGGGCCCTATGGCTACACCTTC. Its translation is CASSLGDRGPYGYTF.

The chain links TRBV5-1 to TRBJ1-4, with 10 bases lining up with TRBD1. The CDR3 sequence is 15 residues long. Germline V gene lookup returns CDR1 SGHRS and CDR2 YFSETQ. The trim removed 0 bases at V and 8 bases at J, leaving 4 bases unmatched. The CDR3 DNA sequence: TGCGCCAGCAGCTTGGTCGGGACAGGGGCCGAAAAACTGTTTTTT. Translated: CASSLVGTGAEKLFF.

The chain couples TRBV19 to TRBJ2-7; no definite D call. Germline CDR1 reads LNHDA; CDR2 reads SQIVND (reference sequence). V dropped 3 bases and J dropped 5 bases, with 17 bases sitting between them. This CDR3 contains 15 residues. The CDR3 loop reads CASSILGIPTNEQYF. DNA of the CDR3: TGTGCCAGTAGTATTTTAGGAATCCCGACGAACGAGCAGTACTTC.

The V call is TRBV18, the J call TRBJ2-5; unclear D gene. The CDR3 runs to 14 residues. V gave up 2 bases and J gave up 5 bases, with 12 bases separating them. CDR1 KGHSH and CDR2 LQKENI come from the germline V gene. CDR3 amino acids: CASSPGLPRETQYF. The CDR3 DNA sequence: TGTGCCAGCTCACCAGGGCTTCCTCGGGAGACCCAGTACTTC.

This chain joins TRBV18 and TRBJ1-2; 8 nucleotides agree with TRBD1. There are 15 residues in the CDR3. CDR1 KGHSH and CDR2 LQKENI come from the germline V gene. The ends lost 3 bases at V and 2 bases at J; junction bases unmatched: 5. The CDR3 DNA follows: TGTGCCAGCTCACCCGTGGACAGGGCGAACTATGGCTACACCTTC. Translating it yields CASSPVDRANYGYTF.

The V gene is TRBV15, the J gene TRBJ2-3; the D gene could be TRBD1 or TRBD2 (5 bases each). This CDR3 has 13 amino acids. V lost 5 bases and J 6 bases, leaving 12 bases between the germline ends. Germline lookup yields CDR1 LNHNV and CDR2 YYDKDF (reference sequence). The CDR3, as DNA: TGTGCCACCAGCGCACGCAGGGAGGATACGCAGTATTTT. This translates into CATSARREDTQYF.

This chain joins TRBV25-1 and TRBJ2-2; a weak D match, TRBD1 (6 bases). Trimming cost V 5 bases and J 6 bases, with 19 bases left between them. The CDR3 length is 16 residues. Germline V gene lookup returns CDR1 MGHDK and CDR2 SYGVNS. The CDR3 is CASSQHPGTRAGELFF. In DNA, the CDR3 is TGTGCCAGCAGTCAACATCCCGGGACAAGGGCCGGGGAGCTGTTTTTT. Variable domain in full (rest from reference TRBV25-1 and TRBJ2-2): EADIYQTPRYLVIGTGKKITLECSQTMGHDKMYWYQQDPGMELHLIHYSYGVNSTEKGDLSSESTVSRIRTEHFPLTLESARPSHTSQYLCASSQHPGTRAGELFFGEGSRLTVL.

This clone was counted between two and nine times. The chain links TRBV9 to TRBJ1-1; no definite D call. The CDR3 totals 14 residues. V was trimmed by 4 bases and J by 6 bases, leaving 16 bases between them. Per germline, CDR1 SGDLS and CDR2 YYNGEE. This CDR3 is CASSPRKSFAEAFF. DNA for the CDR3: TGTGCCAGCAGCCCCCGGAAATCATTTGCTGAAGCTTTCTTT.

V is TRBV6-4 and J is TRBJ2-3, with TRBD2 matching over 9 bases. J lost 1 base, V lost 6 bases, and 5 bases had no gene match. CDR1 and CDR2 from the germline V gene are MRHNA and SNTAGT. This CDR3 contains 15 residues. This CDR3 is CASSPAGGGTDTQYF. In nucleotides, the CDR3 is TGTGCCAGCAGCCCCGCGGGAGGGGGCACAGATACGCAGTATTTT.

The chain has TRBV2 and TRBJ2-1; possibly TRBD2 for D (7 bases). The CDR3 runs 16 residues. Germline CDR1 SNHLY, CDR2 FYNNEI. The ends were cut back, 1 base at V and 8 bases at J, with 18 bases in the middle. The CDR3 sequence: CASSEETGLEGDEQFF. The CDR3 coding sequence is TGTGCCAGCAGTGAAGAGACCGGACTAGAGGGGGATGAGCAGTTCTTC.

The chain joins TRBV4-2 to TRBJ2-1, with 10 positions matching TRBD2. The CDR3 covers 17 residues. V gave up 0 bases and J gave up 4 bases; unmatched junction bases: 6. The germline gives CDR1 LGHNA, CDR2 YNFKEQ. For the CDR3, the DNA is TGTGCCAGCAGCCAAGATCGAGGACTAGCGGCATACAATGAGCAGTTCTTC. This sequence encodes CASSQDRGLAAYNEQFF.

V usage is TRBV2 and J usage is TRBJ2-5, with D unclear. The ends were cut back, 6 bases at V and 2 bases at J, with 13 bases in the middle. The CDR3 consists of 14 residues. Germline V gene data show CDR1 as SNHLY and CDR2 as FYNNEI. The chain's CDR3 is CASRPLSGQETQYF. The CDR3 DNA follows: TGTGCCAGCAGACCCCTGAGTGGGCAAGAGACCCAGTACTTC.

The chain recombines TRBV6-6 with TRBJ2-2; D may be TRBD1 (6 bases). The CDR3 runs to 15 residues. Germline assignment: CDR1 MNHNY and CDR2 SVGAGI (reference sequence). Trimming pared 6 bases from V and 1 base from J, leaving 12 bases between. The CDR3 is CASRPPGQNTGELFF. The CDR3 bases are TGTGCCAGCAGGCCACCGGGACAGAACACCGGGGAGCTGTTTTTT.

This clone has just one count. The gene calls are TRBV11-2 and TRBJ2-1; D is uncertain. The CDR3 has 13 amino acids. Germline V gene data show CDR1 as SGHAT and CDR2 as FQNNGV. The ends were cut back, 1 base at V and 8 bases at J, with 9 bases in the middle. The CDR3, as DNA: TGTGCCAGCAGCTTAGTTAGCAGGCATGAGCAGTTCTTC. Protein sequence: CASSLVSRHEQFF.

The table lists this clone with a count of one. The chain uses TRBV6-6 and TRBJ1-4; TRBD1 agrees at 7 bases. This CDR3 is 15 amino acids long. V trimming: 4 bases; J trimming: 5 bases; junction bases outside the gene matches: 7. Germline V CDR1 and CDR2: MNHNY, SVGAGI (reference sequence). The CDR3 here is CASSSGGGQNEKLFF. The CDR3 DNA follows: TGTGCCAGCAGTTCAGGGGGGGGACAGAATGAAAAACTGTTTTTT.

The chain is built from TRBV10-3 and TRBJ1-2, with a tentative D call TRBD1 (6 bases). Germline V CDR1 and CDR2: ENHRY, SYGVKD. Trimming left V 5 bases short and J 5 bases short, with 6 bases between. This CDR3 spans 11 amino acids. The CDR3 nucleotides are TGTGCCATCAGTACAGGGTATGGCTACACCTTC. This gives the protein CAISTGYGYTF.

The rearrangement links TRBV4-2 to TRBJ2-3, with TRBD2 identical over 9 bases. The CDR3 sequence is 16 residues long. V was pared by 3 bases and J by 4 bases, with 8 bases of the junction left unmatched. In germline, CDR1 is LGHNA, CDR2 YNFKEQ. CDR3 coding DNA: TGTGCCAGCAGCCAGAATAGCGGGAGTGAAGCAGATACGCAGTATTTT. This encodes CASSQNSGSEADTQYF.

The chain uses TRBV2 and TRBJ2-1; 8 bases line up with TRBD1. Trimming cost V 8 bases and J 7 bases; bases outside gene matches: 7. The CDR3 covers 13 residues. The germline V gene has CDR1 SNHLY and CDR2 FYNNEI. The CDR3 DNA follows: TGTGCCAGCCGACAGGGGTTGGGGAATGAGCAGTTCTTC. It translates to CASRQGLGNEQFF.

The gene calls are TRBV2 and TRBJ2-7; possibly TRBD1 or TRBD2 for D (5 bases each). Looked up from germline, CDR1 is SNHLY and CDR2 is FYNNEI. Between the trimmed V and J ends, which lost 10 bases and 1 base, there was a span of 14 bases. The CDR3 is 13 amino acids. The CDR3: CAITGTVSYEQYF. The CDR3 region has the DNA TGTGCCATTACCGGGACGGTGTCCTACGAGCAGTACTTC.